These T cell receptor beta chains were read from a single sample in a study of T cell responses to AZD1222 COVID-19 vaccine. Data came from immunoSEQ multiplex PCR; TCRdb stores just in-frame clones and leaves some out. The table has around 99,000 clones, about 87% seen once. This specimen was peripheral blood, taken 28 days after the second AZD1222 dose. The receptor set was obtained from an adult who received the AZD1222 COVID-19 vaccine. CDR3s include the opening cysteine and the closing phenylalanine or tryptophan. D genes are given only for firm matches. The size entry is marked missing in some rows and otherwise reads once, few, many or a size class.

cdr3_nt cdr3_aa v_call clone_size j_call d_call
TGTGCCAGCAGCCCCCAGGACGGGCCCTTCGAGCAGTACTTC CASSPQDGPFEQYF TRBV21-1 NA TRBJ2-7 NA
TGCGCCAGCAGCCCCGGGAGGGGGTATGAGCAGTTCTTC CASSPGRGYEQFF TRBV4-3 NA TRBJ2-1 TRBD2
TGCAGCGTAAAGAAATCCCAAGAGACCCAGTACTTC CSVKKSQETQYF TRBV29-1 NA TRBJ2-5 NA
TGTGCCAGCAGCCAAGACCGTCGCGGGAGGAACATTCAGTACTTC CASSQDRRGRNIQYF TRBV3-1/TRBV3-2 NA TRBJ2-4 TRBD2
TGCGCCAGCAGCTTGCATAATCCGGGGGCTAGCCGATTCAATGAGCAGTTCTTC CASSLHNPGASRFNEQFF TRBV5-1 NA TRBJ2-1 NA
TGTGCCAGCAGTACCCAAAAACAGGGAAGTATGGGTCAGCCCCAGCATTTT CASSTQKQGSMGQPQHF TRBV28 once TRBJ1-5 NA
TGCGCCAGCAAGGCAGGGGCCACCGGGGAGCTGTTTTTT CASKAGATGELFF TRBV10-2 NA TRBJ2-2 NA
TGTGCCAGCAGGGAACAGGGAGCTGGCAATTCACCCCTCCACTTT CASREQGAGNSPLHF TRBV6-6 NA TRBJ1-6 NA
TGTGCCAGCATGCTCGGGGTGGATGAGCAGTTCTTC CASMLGVDEQFF TRBV7-9 NA TRBJ2-1 NA
TGTGCCAGCTCACCACAGGGACAACGGGAGTACAATGAGCAGTTCTTC CASSPQGQREYNEQFF TRBV18 NA TRBJ2-1 NA
TGCGCCAGCAGCTCCGGGACTAGCCCGAACACCGGGGAGCTGTTTTTT CASSSGTSPNTGELFF TRBV5-1 NA TRBJ2-2 TRBD2
TGCGCCAGCAGCTTCCGGAACCCCACAGATACGCAGTATTTT CASSFRNPTDTQYF TRBV5-1 NA TRBJ2-3 NA
TGTGCCACCAGTGATTCTAAAGACAGGGCAGTAGTAAACACTGAAGCTTTCTTT CATSDSKDRAVVNTEAFF TRBV24-1 once TRBJ1-1 TRBD1
TGTGCCATCAGTGAGCGGGGGCCTACAGAGACCCAGTACTTC CAISERGPTETQYF TRBV10-3 once TRBJ2-5 NA
TGTGCCAGCAGCCCATTCGGGGGCGGAAACTATGGCTACACCTTC CASSPFGGGNYGYTF TRBV7-3 NA TRBJ1-2 NA